The T cell receptor beta chain under discussion was sequenced for a study of cytomegalovirus exposure and HLA in healthy donors. Use of 60 Vbeta and 13 Jbeta primers characterized the PCR. Assay used: immunoSEQ multiplex PCR; TCRdb lists only in-frame clones, some missing. The sample includes 100,000 to 150,000 clones, over 75% of them seen just once. The source is a man between 18 and 35 years old in good health and CMV-seropositive. Specimen: PBMCs.

For the CDR3, the DNA is TGTGCCAGCAGGTTACTCGCCACAGGGAATCAGCCCCAGCATTTT. Translated: CASRLLATGNQPQHF. V and J are TRBV2 and TRBJ1-5, with D perhaps matching TRBD1 (6 bases). V gave up 6 bases and J gave up 4 bases, with 16 bases separating them. From germline, CDR1 is SNHLY and CDR2 FYNNEI. The CDR3 is made up of 15 amino acids.